One sample yielded the 23 T cell receptor beta chains listed below, sequenced in a study of beta chain features in type 1 diabetes. General study points: All four CD4+ subsets from Type 1 diabetes patients carried moderately but significantly shorter TCRB CDR3s.

Their cognate antigens are unknown. Sequenced material consisted of expressed TCRB transcripts (all of the isolated RNA was reverse transcribed). The protocol was immunoSEQ multiplex PCR, while the TCRdb copy is restricted to in-frame clones and leaves out a portion. This sample has 600,000 to 700,000 clones, with around 12% found just once. Sequencing was done on a sample of naive CD4+ T cells from blood. The receptors were gathered from a man aged 25-45 years with type 1 diabetes.

V and J are TRBV5-1 and TRBJ2-5, with D tentatively TRBD1 (6 bases). The CDR3 spans 13 residues. V was clipped by 5 bases and J by 7 bases, with 15 bases between them. Per germline, CDR1 SGHRS and CDR2 YFSETQ. CDR3 amino acids: CASSLSIQGTQYF. The CDR3 nucleotides are TGCGCCAGCAGTTTGTCGATACAGGGGACCCAGTACTTC.

The table lists this clone with a few counts. CDR3 protein: CASSLDYSSGNTIYF. The DNA of the CDR3 is TGTGCCAGCAGCTTAGACTATAGCTCTGGAAACACCATATATTTT. V and J are TRBV7-2 and TRBJ1-3; D gene unclear. V was clipped by 1 base and J by 0 bases, with 7 bases between them. Germline CDR1 SGHTA, CDR2 FQGNSA. This CDR3 comprises 15 residues.

As DNA, the CDR3 is TGTGCCAGCAGCCAGTCAGGGACAGGCGGTTATGGCTACACCTTC. This translates into CASSQSGTGGYGYTF. The chain has TRBV4-2 and TRBJ1-2, with 8 bases matching TRBD1. The V gene's germline CDR1 is LGHNA and CDR2 YNFKEQ. This CDR3 has 15 amino acids. V shed 3 bases, J shed 5 bases, and the junction held 8 bases outside the gene matches.

This clone was seen many times. V is TRBV9 and J is TRBJ1-2; D uncertain. CDR3 length equals 13 residues. CDR1 and CDR2 (germline): SGDLS, YYNGEE. V was trimmed by 5 bases and J by 4 bases, leaving 12 bases between them. This chain's CDR3 is CASRAGPLYGYTF. CDR3 DNA sequence: TGTGCCAGCAGGGCGGGCCCTCTCTATGGCTACACCTTC.

The table lists this clone with a few counts. The rearrangement uses TRBV27 and TRBJ2-5; D is undetermined. The CDR3 covers 14 residues. Trimming removed 5 bases from V and 10 bases from J, with 20 bases in between. Germline CDR1 MNHEY, CDR2 SMNVEV (reference sequence). The CDR3 region is CASSPYSQLSIQYF. In nucleotides, the CDR3 is TGTGCCAGCAGTCCTTACAGCCAGCTATCCATCCAGTACTTC.

This clone was seen only a few times. The chain uses TRBV5-1 and TRBJ2-3; D remains unclear. This CDR3 is built from 12 residues. Germline assignment: CDR1 SGHRS and CDR2 YFSETQ. Trimming removed 4 bases at V and 3 bases at J, with 6 bases between. The CDR3 nucleotides are TGCGCCAGCAGCCCCGGAACAGATACGCAGTATTTT. This translates into CASSPGTDTQYF.

This clone showed up just a few times. The V and J genes are TRBV9 and TRBJ2-1; TRBD2 might be the D (5 bases). Per the germline V gene, CDR1 is SGDLS and CDR2 is YYNGEE. Trimming took off 2 bases at V and 9 bases at J, with 12 bases between the two ends. The CDR3 totals 13 residues. CDR3 in DNA: TGTGCCAGCAGCGTTGGCGGGTACCTTGAGCAGTTCTTC. Its translation: CASSVGGYLEQFF.

The chain employs TRBV6-1 and TRBJ2-5; D gene unclear. This CDR3 spans 13 amino acids. V lost 6 bases and J lost 9, with 17 bases in between. Germline V gene lookup returns CDR1 MNHNS and CDR2 SASEGT. The CDR3 DNA follows: TGTGCCAGCAGCCCGCCAAGCCGCGGCTCCCAGTACTTC. As protein: CASSPPSRGSQYF.

As concerns this clone: Different DNA sequences within this sample yield the same CDR3. The J gene is TRBJ1-1, the V gene TRBV7-2; 7 bases map to TRBD1. Unmatched junction bases numbered 3, after V lost 5 bases and J lost 3 bases. Germline CDR1 is SGHTA and CDR2 is FQGNSA. The CDR3 runs 13 residues. The CDR3 DNA reads TGTGCCAGCAGCCCCGACAGGGACACTGAAGCTTTCTTT. Translation: CASSPDRDTEAFF. The full variable domain, in which reference TRBV7-2 and TRBJ1-1 provide the parts outside the CDR3, is GAGVSQSPSNKVTEKGKDVELRCDPISGHTALYWYRQSLGQGLEFLIYFQGNSAPDKSGLPSDRFSAERTGGSVSTLTIQRTQQEDSAVYLCASSPDRDTEAFFGQGTRLTVV.

The sample holds a few counts of this clone. V gene TRBV18 combines with J gene TRBJ2-1; TRBD1 agrees at 7 bases. The CDR3 spans 15 residues. V trimming: 1 base; J trimming: 4 bases; junction bases outside the gene matches: 4. The germline CDR1 and CDR2 sequences are KGHSH and LQKENI. CDR3 nucleotide sequence: TGTGCCAGCTCACCACGGACAGGCCAATACAATGAGCAGTTCTTC. Residues: CASSPRTGQYNEQFF.

This clone was counted at least ten times. The chain carries TRBV2 and TRBJ1-6; 10 nucleotides align to TRBD1. Germline loops: CDR1 SNHLY, CDR2 FYNNEI. After removal of 6 bases from V and 7 bases from J, the junction contained 3 bases not matched to a gene. There are 14 residues in the CDR3. The DNA of the CDR3 is TGTGCCAGCAGCTCGGACAGGGGGAATTCACCCCTCCACTTT. Its translation is CASSSDRGNSPLHF.

This clone was observed a few times. The CDR3 spells CASRVDRANTEAFF. The CDR3 nucleotides are TGTGCCAGTAGGGTAGACAGGGCGAACACTGAAGCTTTCTTT. The chain carries TRBV19 and TRBJ1-1, with 7 positions matching TRBD1. V lost 6 bases, J lost 1 base, and 5 bases stayed unmatched. CDR1 is LNHDA and CDR2 is SQIVND in the germline V gene (reference sequence). This CDR3 region has 14 residues.

The rearrangement joins TRBV28 to TRBJ2-3; 7 bases align to TRBD2. Trimming cost V 8 bases and J 4 bases; bases outside gene matches: 9. Germline CDR1 MDHEN, CDR2 SYDVKM. The CDR3 covers 14 residues. The CDR3 loop is CASLLIGGSDTQYF. The CDR3 DNA sequence: TGTGCCAGCTTACTCATCGGGGGGTCAGATACGCAGTATTTT.

The chain combines TRBV14 with TRBJ2-5; no clear D. The V end lost 0 bases, the J end lost 4 bases, and 6 bases lay between the germline ends. The length of the CDR3 is 13 residues. Looked up from germline, CDR1 is SGHDN and CDR2 is FVKESK. The CDR3 here is CASSQDWGETQYF. The CDR3, as DNA: TGTGCCAGCAGCCAAGACTGGGGAGAGACCCAGTACTTC. The whole variable domain, remainder taken from reference TRBV14 and TRBJ2-5, is EAGVTQFPSHSVIEKGQTVTLRCDPISGHDNLYWYRRVMGKEIKFLLHFVKESKQDESGMPNNRFLAERTGGTYSTLKVQPAELEDSGVYFCASSQDWGETQYFGPGTRLLVL.

The chain couples TRBV7-2 to TRBJ1-2; D is unresolved. CDR1 is SGHTA, CDR2 FQGNSA, per germline. This CDR3 is built from 12 residues. Deletions cut 5 bases from V and 3 bases from J, with 7 bases between. The DNA for the CDR3 is TGTGCCAGCAGCGGGGTGGACTATGGCTACACCTTC. As protein: CASSGVDYGYTF.

This clone was observed a handful of times. The chain uses TRBV7-2 and TRBJ2-3; D is unresolved. Germline loops: CDR1 SGHTA, CDR2 FQGNSA. Trimming cost V 4 bases and J 2 bases, with 13 bases left between them. The CDR3 contains 15 residues. The CDR3 here is CASSSLAGYTDTQYF. The CDR3 nucleotides read TGTGCCAGCAGCTCCTTAGCCGGTTACACAGATACGCAGTATTTT.

CDR3 DNA: TGTGCCAGCAGCCCCCAGAATTACGAGCAGTACTTC. Translating it yields CASSPQNYEQYF. The chain joins TRBV14 to TRBJ2-7; unclear D gene. The ends were cut back, 4 bases at V and 4 bases at J, with 8 bases in the middle. Germline loops: CDR1 SGHDN, CDR2 FVKESK. This CDR3 region has 12 residues.

The chain combines TRBV30 with TRBJ2-3; 7 bases map to TRBD1. The J segment lost 5 bases and the V segment lost 2 bases, leaving 10 bases of the junction unmatched. The CDR3 contains 15 residues. The germline V gene encodes CDR1 GTSNPN and CDR2 SVGIG (reference sequence). The CDR3 loop reads CAWSRGAGGQDTQYF. The CDR3 DNA is TGTGCCTGGAGTAGAGGCGCAGGGGGTCAAGATACGCAGTATTTT.

In the case of this clone: The identical CDR3 is also encoded by other nucleotide sequences in the sample. The chain employs TRBV5-8 and TRBJ1-4, with a tentative D call TRBD1 (6 bases). This CDR3 has 12 amino acids. V was clipped by 3 bases and J by 7 bases, with 7 bases between them. Germline V lookup: CDR1 SGHTS, CDR2 YDEGEE. CDR3 loop: CASSYRAEKLFF. As DNA, the CDR3 is TGTGCCAGCAGCTACAGGGCTGAAAAACTGTTTTTT.

The chain recombines TRBV18 with TRBJ2-7; D is unresolved. The CDR3 loop spans 15 amino acids. V dropped 2 bases and J dropped 3 bases, with 14 bases sitting between them. In germline, CDR1 is KGHSH, CDR2 LQKENI. CDR3 sequence reads: CASSPSQRIFYEQYF. The CDR3 bases are TGTGCCAGCTCACCAAGCCAAAGAATATTCTACGAGCAGTACTTC. Supplemented by reference TRBV18 and TRBJ2-7, the full variable domain reads NAGVMQNPRHLVRRRGQEARLRCSPMKGHSHVYWYRQLPEEGLKFMVYLQKENIIDESGMPKERFSAEFPKEGPSILRIQQVVRGDSAAYFCASSPSQRIFYEQYFGPGTRLTVT.

This clone was seen more than once but under ten times. This CDR3 reads CASTQGLLNQPQHF. Here the CDR3 DNA reads TGTGCCAGTACCCAGGGCCTACTCAATCAGCCCCAGCATTTT. The rearrangement uses TRBV19 and TRBJ1-5, with D tentatively TRBD1 (5 bases). The CDR3 is 14 amino acids. In germline, CDR1 is LNHDA, CDR2 SQIVND (reference sequence). V gave up 7 bases and J gave up 3 bases, with 13 bases separating them.

As for this clone: A much larger clone is a single base away; this may be a read error. The chain is built from TRBV6-1 and TRBJ2-7, with TRBD1 matching over 7 bases. The CDR3 spans 13 residues. V trimming: 6 bases; J trimming: 3 bases; junction bases outside the gene matches: 5. The V gene's germline CDR1 is MNHNS and CDR2 SASEGT. CDR3 sequence: CASSQGDSYEQYF. The CDR3 DNA is TGTGCCAGCAGCCAAGGGGACAGCTACGAGCAGTACTTC.

This clone has a handful of counts. The CDR3 DNA reads TGCGCCAGCAGCCCTTCGGACAGCGATTATGGCTACACCTTC. The encoded protein is CASSPSDSDYGYTF. This chain uses TRBV5-1 with TRBJ1-2, with D possibly being TRBD1 (6 bases). Germline-derived CDR1 and CDR2 are SGHRS and YFSETQ. Trimming stripped 4 bases from V and 5 bases from J, with 15 bases between. The CDR3 sequence is 14 residues long.